Below, one T cell receptor beta chain is given with its context. Its antigen is currently unknown. This sample is part of a study of a mutant IDH1 vaccine in newly diagnosed glioma. On the study more broadly: Across weeks 1, 3, 5, 7, 11, 15, 19 and 23, patients received a vaccination each time, eight in all. Earlier therapy was either radiotherapy, temozolomide, or both, and most got both. Vaccination started 4-6 weeks after radiotherapy alone, or with temozolomide cycles.

Time point denoted: week 11, during vaccination. With topical imiquimod, each dose of the vaccine consisted of 300 ug of mutant IDH1 20-mer peptide. The V gene end was trimmed by 3 bases and the J gene end by 8 bases; junction bases not matched to a gene: 6. The CDR3 totals 15 residues. Germline V CDR1 and CDR2: SGHTA, FQGNSA. This table comes from immunoSEQ multiplex PCR, and its TCRdb copy is limited to in-frame clones, with some not included. This sample has around 100,000 clones, with almost 90% found just once. Regarding the study as a whole: Among all patients, vaccine-induced immune responses occurred in 93.3%.

The sequencing here drew on PBMCs, taken from a glioma patient whose treatment included an IDH1 peptide vaccine. V and J are TRBV7-2 and TRBJ2-1, with TRBD2 identical over 11 bases. The receptor comes from a woman between 45 and 60 years old with glioma. The CDR3, as DNA: TGTGCCAGCAGCTTTGGGACTAGCGGCTTTGATGAGCAGTTCTTC. Its translation is CASSFGTSGFDEQFF.